This TCR beta chain was obtained from a study of shared clonotypes between healthy human individuals. Findings and caveats of the study: The sampled material consisted only of blood, and tissue repertoires are likely to differ.

The authors ran the assay at deep level. Researchers sequenced unsorted PBMC DNA using ten immunoSEQ deep assay plates. Clones were sequenced by immunoSEQ multiplex PCR, and TCRdb holds only the in-frame ones, with some missing. The sample has around 430,000 clones; about 85% are singletons. With unsorted samples, genomic DNA was obtained from about 100 million PBMCs. About this clone: Its antigen is not known.

Germline V CDR1 and CDR2: KGHSH, LQKENI. V was shortened by 5 bases and J by 2 bases, with 4 bases between the two germline ends. This CDR3 comprises 11 residues. This sequence was found in a woman between 40 and 55 years old in good health. Some clones in this sample may be carry-over from other donors' samples. The specimen was PBMCs. The chain joins TRBV18 to TRBJ2-7; no clear D gene. This CDR3 reads CASSTPYEQYF. The CDR3 nucleotides are TGTGCCAGCTCAACGCCCTACGAGCAGTACTTC.